One sample yielded the 16 T cell receptor beta chains listed below, sequenced in a study of T cells in Graves' hyperthyroidism and ophthalmopathy. Regions amplified from RNA transcripts were the TCR beta CDR3 regions. In the first-round RT-PCR of the TCR CDR3, the HTBI primer set was used. TCRdb ran MiXCR on the multiplex PCR reads and lists one entry per CDR3 protein. The sample yields 470,000 or so distinct CDR3 sequences, 20% to 25% seen once. Input material: blood. Every receptor here comes from a man between 18 and 29 years old with Graves' hyperthyroidism.

This clonotype was counted ten times or more. This rearrangement joins TRBV12-3 or TRBV12-4 to TRBJ2-4; D uncertain. The CDR3 consists of 16 residues. The V end lost 3 bases, the J end lost 0 bases, and 12 bases lay between the germline ends. The CDR3 protein is CASSFGPGLAKNIQYF. The CDR3 nucleotides read TGTGCCAGCAGTTTCGGGCCAGGTCTAGCCAAAAACATTCAGTACTTC.

V is TRBV7-2 and J is TRBJ2-7, with TRBD1 matching over 7 bases. Trimming cost V 5 bases and J 12 bases; bases outside gene matches: 10. The CDR3 contains 12 residues. Germline values: CDR1 SGHTA, CDR2 FQGNSA. Here the CDR3 DNA reads TGTGCCAGCAGCCCTAGGAACGGACAGGTGTACTTC. Translating it yields CASSPRNGQVYF. Looking up the rest from reference TRBV7-2 and TRBJ2-7 gives the full variable domain: GAGVSQSPSNKVTEKGKDVELRCDPISGHTALYWYRQSLGQGLEFLIYFQGNSAPDKSGLPSDRFSAERTGGSVSTLTIQRTQQEDSAVYLCASSPRNGQVYFGPGTRLTVT.

The V gene is TRBV18, the J gene TRBJ1-2, with D tentatively TRBD1 (6 bases). From germline, CDR1 is KGHSH and CDR2 LQKENI. Trimming shortened V by 5 bases and J by 4 bases, and 11 bases separated the two germline ends. The CDR3 has 13 amino acids. The CDR3 region is CASSTDRIYGYTF. The CDR3 DNA reads TGTGCCAGCTCAACGGACAGAATCTATGGCTACACCTTC.

This clonotype has ten or more counts. The chain combines TRBV11-2 with TRBJ2-7; D possibly uses TRBD1 or TRBD2 (5 bases each). CDR3 length equals 14 residues. In germline, CDR1 is SGHAT, CDR2 FQNNGV. The V end was cut by 1 base, the J end by 2 bases, with 9 bases between. The DNA of the CDR3 is TGTGCCAGCAGCTTAGGGGACGGCACCTACGAGCAGTACTTC. Its protein product is CASSLGDGTYEQYF.

V gene TRBV27 combines with J gene TRBJ2-7, with a weak D call TRBD2 (6 bases). Germline V gene data show CDR1 as MNHEY and CDR2 as SMNVEV (reference sequence). V lost 4 bases and J lost 10, with 20 bases in between. The CDR3 is 14 residues long. The CDR3 region is CASSSGRGYLDQYF. The DNA of the CDR3 is TGTGCCAGCAGTTCCGGGAGAGGGTATCTCGATCAGTACTTC.

This clonotype was seen only a few times. The chain employs TRBV2 and TRBJ1-2; D unclear. CDR3 length equals 13 residues. Germline values: CDR1 SNHLY, CDR2 FYNNEI. The ends were cut back, 1 base at V and 8 bases at J, with 11 bases in the middle. The DNA of the CDR3 is TGTGCCAGCAGTGAAGTGGCTAGAGCAGGCTACACCTTC. It translates to CASSEVARAGYTF.

V usage is TRBV7-2 and J usage is TRBJ1-1, with 8 bases matching TRBD1. With V trimmed by 1 base and J by 8 bases, 15 bases remained unmatched. This CDR3 spans 17 amino acids. Germline V CDR1 and CDR2: SGHTA, FQGNSA. CDR3 in amino acids: CASSLGARGLWAPEAFF. For the CDR3, the DNA is TGTGCCAGCAGCTTAGGCGCCAGGGGGCTGTGGGCCCCAGAAGCTTTCTTT.

This clonotype was picked up many times. The gene calls are TRBV25-1 and TRBJ1-2; D gene uncertain. CDR3 size: 13 residues. In germline, CDR1 is MGHDK, CDR2 SYGVNS. V lost 7 bases and J lost 1, with 10 bases in between. The CDR3 DNA sequence: TGTGCCAGCAAAAATGAGGATAACTATGGCTACACCTTC. This codes for CASKNEDNYGYTF.

This clonotype showed up many times. The CDR3 end shows no conserved phenylalanine or tryptophan, and so a read error is likely. V and J are TRBV20-1 and TRBJ1-1, with unresolved D. The ends were cut back, 6 bases at V and 6 bases at J, with 17 bases in the middle. Germline CDR1 DFQATT, CDR2 SNEGSKA (reference sequence). There are 13 residues in the CDR3. CDR3 loop: CSAPRAGGAEAFL. In DNA, the CDR3 is TGCAGTGCCCCTAGAGCAGGTGGGGCTGAAGCTTTCCTT.

This clonotype was seen at least ten times. The gene calls are TRBV7-9 and TRBJ1-5; no firm D call. Trimming shortened V by 5 bases and J by 2 bases, and 13 bases separated the two germline ends. CDR3 length equals 15 residues. Germline values: CDR1 SEHNR, CDR2 FQNEAQ (reference sequence). The CDR3 is CASSATSGRNQPQHF. In DNA form, the CDR3 reads TGTGCCAGCAGCGCCACATCGGGCCGCAATCAGCCCCAGCATTTT.

This clonotype was seen ten or more times. V usage is TRBV6-1 and J usage is TRBJ1-5; D possibly corresponds to TRBD1 (5 bases). V was cut by 5 bases and J by 1 base, with 15 bases left in between. The germline gives CDR1 MNHNS, CDR2 SASEGT. The CDR3 is made up of 16 amino acids. CDR3 DNA: TGTGCCAGCAGTCCCCTCGCAGGGTCAAGCAATCAGCCCCAGCATTTT. Translated, it gives CASSPLAGSSNQPQHF.

This clonotype was detected ten times or more. The genes are TRBV20-1 and TRBJ2-5, with unresolved D. CDR1 and CDR2 from the germline V gene are DFQATT and SNEGSKA (reference sequence). This CDR3 has 12 amino acids. The CDR3 coding sequence is TGCAGCTCGCTTGGCCAGCAAGAGACCCAGTACTTC. This translates into CSSLGQQETQYF.

The chain links TRBV27 to TRBJ1-5, with no clear D. Germline CDR1 and CDR2: MNHEY and SMNVEV (reference sequence). The CDR3 is made up of 15 amino acids. The ends were cut back, 5 bases at V and 2 bases at J, with 13 bases in the middle. CDR3 sequence (DNA): TGTGCCAGCAGTAATAGACCCGCAGGCAATCAGCCCCAGCATTTT. Residues: CASSNRPAGNQPQHF.

On this clonotype itself: Germline and junction disagree at one end, which may indicate a read error. The CDR3: CASIGTGALSFGGFTF. In DNA, the CDR3 is TGTGCCAGCATAGGGACAGGGGCGTTGTCATTCGGTGGCTTCACCTTC. This chain joins TRBV2 and TRBJ1-2; TRBD1 matches 10 bases. Germline V gives CDR1 SNHLY, CDR2 FYNNEI. This CDR3 comprises 16 residues.

This clonotype appeared many times. Compared with germline, one end of the junction differs, possibly owing to a read error. The rearrangement joins TRBV6-1 to TRBJ2-4, with 8 positions matching TRBD2. This CDR3 is 17 amino acids long. The V gene's germline CDR1 is MNHNS and CDR2 SASEGT. The CDR3 sequence is CASSEWSTGLAKNIKYF. The DNA for the CDR3 is TGTGCCAGCAGTGAATGGAGTACAGGACTAGCCAAAAACATTAAGTACTTC.

This chain connects TRBV7-2 to TRBJ2-4; D gene unclear. The V gene's germline CDR1 is SGHTA and CDR2 FQGNSA. Between the trimmed V and J ends, which lost 5 bases and 8 bases, there was a span of 16 bases. CDR3 length equals 14 residues. CDR3 DNA sequence: TGTGCCAGCAGCCCAGAGCAGTCCCAGGACATTCAGTACTTC. This codes for CASSPEQSQDIQYF.